These 23 T cell receptor beta chains originate from one sample sequenced in a study of long-term antiretroviral therapy in people with HIV. Survey level was the resolution at which the v3.0 immunoSEQ assay ran. Only in-frame clones appear in the TCRdb table, and some are missing; sequencing was by immunoSEQ multiplex PCR. The sample lists 15,000 to 20,000 clones, 65% to 85% occurring once. The sequencing here drew on unsorted PBMCs, taken 0.1 years before starting antiretroviral therapy. The receptors were sampled from a young man with HIV.

This clone occurred a few times. The chain uses TRBV7-6 and TRBJ1-5; D unresolved. V gave up 1 base and J gave up 11 bases, with 12 bases separating them. The CDR3 is made up of 13 amino acids. Germline CDR1 and CDR2: SGHVS and FNYEAQ. The CDR3 region has the DNA TGTGCCAGCAGCTTAGATTGGCTTTTGGCCCAGCATTTT. Protein product: CASSLDWLLAQHF. The entire variable domain, with the rest obtained from reference TRBV7-6 and TRBJ1-5, is as follows: GAGVSQSPRYKVTKRGQDVALRCDPISGHVSLYWYRQALGQGPEFLTYFNYEAQQDKSGLPNDRFSAERPEGSISTLTIQRTEQRDSAMYRCASSLDWLLAQHFGDGTRLSIL.

The J gene is TRBJ1-5, the V gene TRBV19, with D uncertain. Germline CDR1 is LNHDA and CDR2 is SQIVND (reference sequence). V lost 3 bases, J lost 11 bases, and 11 bases lay in between. The CDR3 runs to 12 residues. The CDR3 DNA reads as TGTGCCAGTAGTATCAATCTGGGGTCCCAGCATTTT. This translates into CASSINLGSQHF.

The chain carries TRBV5-1 and TRBJ2-2; 7 bases match TRBD2. Trimming took 3 bases from V and 5 from J; bases not matched to a gene: 4. The germline V gene encodes CDR1 SGHRS and CDR2 YFSETQ. CDR3 length equals 14 residues. CDR3 protein: CASSWGGTTGELFF. CDR3 in DNA: TGCGCCAGCAGCTGGGGGGGGACTACCGGGGAGCTGTTTTTT.

The V call is TRBV11-2, the J call TRBJ2-7; 8 nucleotides line up with TRBD1. The CDR3 length is 15 residues. V lost 8 bases to trimming and J lost 4 bases; unmatched junction nucleotides: 13. In germline, CDR1 is SGHAT, CDR2 FQNNGV. CDR3 coding DNA: TGTGCCAGCGCCTACCCAGCGCAGGGGGCTTACGAGCAGTACTTC. This sequence encodes CASAYPAQGAYEQYF.

This clone was recorded a few times. The chain combines TRBV9 with TRBJ1-2, with 8 bases fitting TRBD1. Per germline, CDR1 SGDLS and CDR2 YYNGEE. V was clipped by 4 bases and J by 0 bases; unmatched bases: 11. The CDR3 has 17 amino acids. As DNA, the CDR3 is TGTGCCAGCAGCCCCACCAGGGGGCTAGCCCCTAACTATGGCTACACCTTC. Its protein is CASSPTRGLAPNYGYTF.

This chain links TRBV27 with TRBJ2-7, with TRBD1 identical over 8 bases. Looked up from germline, CDR1 is MNHEY and CDR2 is SMNVEV (reference sequence). With 0 bases clipped from V and 2 bases from J, the junction kept 3 bases outside the gene matches. The CDR3 totals 15 residues. CDR3 residues: CASSLSWTGPYEQYF. Here the CDR3 DNA reads TGTGCCAGCAGTTTATCCTGGACAGGGCCCTACGAGCAGTACTTC.

A note on this clone: Other DNA sequences within the sample encode an identical CDR3. The chain recombines TRBV7-3 with TRBJ2-7, with 7 bases fitting TRBD1. CDR1 is SGHTA, CDR2 FQGTGA, per germline. The ends lost 4 bases at V and 4 bases at J; junction bases unmatched: 4. The CDR3 runs to 13 residues. The CDR3 coding sequence is TGTGCCAGCAGCTCACGGGACAGTTACGAGCAGTACTTC. Translating gives CASSSRDSYEQYF. Looking up the rest from reference TRBV7-3 and TRBJ2-7 gives the full variable domain: GAGVSQTPSNKVTEKGKYVELRCDPISGHTALYWYRQSLGQGPEFLIYFQGTGAADDSGLPNDRFFAVRPEGSVSTLKIQRTERGDSAVYLCASSSRDSYEQYFGPGTRLTVT.

Only one count was recorded for this clone. The chain joins TRBV4-1 to TRBJ2-7; D possibly corresponds to TRBD2 (6 bases). The V gene lost 0 bases and the J gene lost 3 bases, with 15 bases spanning the gap. CDR1 and CDR2 from the germline V gene are MGHRA and YSYEKL. The CDR3 extends over 16 amino acids. The CDR3 coding sequence is TGCGCCAGCAGCCAAGATTTCGGGACTGTTCACTACGAGCAGTACTTC. Encoded protein: CASSQDFGTVHYEQYF.

The sample holds one count of this clone. J is TRBJ2-1 and V is TRBV10-1; D may correspond to TRBD1 or TRBD2 (5 bases each). Trimming pared 7 bases from V and 6 bases from J, leaving 19 bases between. Germline CDR1 is WNHNN and CDR2 is SYGVQD (reference sequence). The CDR3 is made up of 15 amino acids. In DNA, the CDR3 is TGCGCCAGCACCGGAGCCCTAGACGGGGCCAATGAGCAGTTCTTC. Translated, it gives CASTGALDGANEQFF.

The CDR3 loop reads CASSQQGSGANVLTF. The CDR3 DNA follows: TGTGCCAGCAGCCAACAGGGCTCTGGGGCCAACGTCCTGACTTTC. This sequence joins TRBV4-2 and TRBJ2-6, with D possibly TRBD1 on 5 matching bases. The V end lost 2 bases, the J end lost 0 bases, and 5 bases lay between the germline ends. Per germline, CDR1 LGHNA and CDR2 YNFKEQ. The CDR3 sequence is 15 residues long.

The chain couples TRBV7-6 to TRBJ2-5, with 13 bases aligning to TRBD2. There are 17 residues in the CDR3. J was trimmed by 4 bases and V by 5 bases; bases with no gene match: 10. Germline V gene sequence: CDR1 SGHVS, CDR2 FNYEAQ. The CDR3 sequence: CASSPETSGGALETQYF. As DNA, the CDR3 is TGTGCCAGCAGCCCGGAAACTAGCGGGGGGGCGTTAGAGACCCAGTACTTC.

This chain joins TRBV28 and TRBJ2-4; weak D call: TRBD2 (6 bases). CDR1 and CDR2 from the germline V gene are MDHEN and SYDVKM. Trimming removed 7 bases at V and 4 bases at J, with 17 bases between. CDR3 length: 15 residues. CDR3 DNA sequence: TGTGCCAGCATCGATGGCGGGATAGTAAAAAACATTCAGTACTTC. This sequence encodes CASIDGGIVKNIQYF.

This chain uses TRBV7-2 with TRBJ2-5; possible D gene TRBD1, 7 bases. Germline V gene data show CDR1 as SGHTA and CDR2 as FQGNSA. The CDR3 is made up of 16 amino acids. Trimming took 7 bases from V and 4 from J, leaving 22 bases between them. CDR3 loop: CASNSQGGGRGETQYF. Here the CDR3 DNA reads TGTGCCAGCAACTCTCAGGGGGGAGGCCGGGGAGAGACCCAGTACTTC. The full variable domain, rest sourced from reference TRBV7-2 and TRBJ2-5, is GAGVSQSPSNKVTEKGKDVELRCDPISGHTALYWYRQSLGQGLEFLIYFQGNSAPDKSGLPSDRFSAERTGGSVSTLTIQRTQQEDSAVYLCASNSQGGGRGETQYFGPGTRLLVL.

This clone appeared once. In DNA, the CDR3 is TGTGCCAGCAGCTTAAGTACAGGCACAGAGACCCAGTACTTC. This translates into CASSLSTGTETQYF. The J gene is TRBJ2-5, the V gene TRBV7-9; D is possibly TRBD1 (5 bases). V lost 2 bases and J lost 4, with 11 bases in between. In germline, CDR1 is SEHNR, CDR2 FQNEAQ (reference sequence). The CDR3 loop spans 14 amino acids.

This clone was counted only a few times. The V and J genes are TRBV7-7 and TRBJ2-1; no firm D call. The V end was cut by 1 base, the J end by 5 bases, with 9 bases between. The CDR3 has 14 amino acids. Germline loops: CDR1 SSHAT, CDR2 FNYEAQ (reference sequence). This chain's CDR3 is CASSLGWANNEQFF. In DNA form, the CDR3 reads TGTGCCAGCAGCTTAGGATGGGCCAACAATGAGCAGTTCTTC.

This chain joins TRBV28 and TRBJ2-7; a possible D gene is TRBD1 (5 bases). The CDR3 loop spans 14 amino acids. V lost 8 bases and J 2 bases, leaving 16 bases between the germline ends. Germline CDR1 and CDR2: MDHEN and SYDVKM. CDR3 sequence (DNA): TGTGCCAGCGGCCCGTGGGGCACCGCCTACGAGCAGTACTTC. Encoded protein: CASGPWGTAYEQYF.

V usage is TRBV13 and J usage is TRBJ2-2; D remains ambiguous. Per germline, CDR1 PRHDT and CDR2 FYEKMQ (reference sequence). The CDR3 covers 12 residues. V was trimmed by 3 bases and J by 5 bases, leaving 4 bases between them. As DNA, the CDR3 is TGTGCCAGCAGCTTCATGACCGGGGAGCTGTTTTTT. Its protein product is CASSFMTGELFF.

This chain uses TRBV18 with TRBJ2-7; 9 positions match TRBD1. V shed 3 bases and J 12 bases; nucleotides not matched to a gene: 12. CDR1 is KGHSH, CDR2 LQKENI, per germline. This CDR3 is built from 14 residues. This CDR3 is CASSPGSGTGKSYF. The CDR3 DNA reads TGTGCCAGCTCACCGGGATCCGGGACAGGGAAGTCGTACTTC.

This clone occurred once. The chain links TRBV11-3 to TRBJ2-1; weak D call: TRBD2 (5 bases). The V end lost 1 base, the J end lost 10 bases, and 5 bases lay between the germline ends. CDR1 is SGHNT, CDR2 YENEEA, per germline. There are 11 residues in the CDR3. The CDR3 nucleotides read TGTGCCAGCAGCTTAGGCGGGGAGCAGTTCTTC. Translation: CASSLGGEQFF.

This chain connects TRBV5-1 to TRBJ2-1, with D perhaps assigned TRBD1 or TRBD2 (5 bases each). Trimming left V 0 bases short and J 12 bases short, with 13 bases between. This CDR3 comprises 13 residues. Germline assignment: CDR1 SGHRS and CDR2 YFSETQ. CDR3 region: CASSLAGDVGQFF. CDR3 sequence (DNA): TGCGCCAGCAGCTTGGCCGGGGACGTCGGGCAGTTCTTC.

This chain joins TRBV7-9 and TRBJ2-1; D may be TRBD2 (5 bases). Germline values: CDR1 SEHNR, CDR2 FQNEAQ (reference sequence). This CDR3 comprises 15 residues. Trimming removed 1 base from V and 0 bases from J, with 7 bases in between. The CDR3 DNA reads TGTGCCAGCAGCTTAGTGAGGGTCTCCTACAATGAGCAGTTCTTC. This translates into CASSLVRVSYNEQFF.

There are a few counts of this clone. This chain connects TRBV5-4 to TRBJ1-5; no clear D. V was clipped by 0 bases and J by 10 bases, with 8 bases between them. This CDR3 is 12 amino acids long. Germline CDR1 is SGHNT and CDR2 is YYREEE (reference sequence). CDR3 amino acids: CASSLAQGPQHF. The CDR3 bases are TGTGCCAGCAGCTTGGCCCAAGGACCCCAGCATTTT.

CDR3 bases: TGCGCCAGCAGCTTGGGCCAGGTCCGAACCTACGAGCAGTACTTC. Protein product: CASSLGQVRTYEQYF. The V call is TRBV5-1, the J call TRBJ2-7; D remains ambiguous. This CDR3 has 15 residues. The germline V and J ends were trimmed by 0 bases and 2 bases, with 12 bases remaining between them. Germline V gene lookup returns CDR1 SGHRS and CDR2 YFSETQ.